A single sample is the source of the 5 T cell receptor beta chains below, sequenced in a study of blood T cell repertoires in COVID-19. Here immunoSEQ multiplex PCR was the method, and the copy in TCRdb shows in-frame clones only, minus some. This repertoire shows about 300,000 clones, around nine tenths found once; its top ten account for about 1.8%. The sequenced sample was PBMCs or T cells enriched from blood (not recorded which). The receptors were sampled from a woman aged 40 to 55 who had recovered from COVID-19.

The chain uses TRBV5-1 and TRBJ2-1; 14 bases line up with TRBD2. V gave up 0 bases and J gave up 7 bases; unmatched junction bases: 9. Looked up from germline, CDR1 is SGHRS and CDR2 is YFSETQ. The CDR3 extends over 18 amino acids. For the CDR3, the DNA is TGCGCCAGCAGCTTGGCCGGGACTAGCGGGAGAACGGGGAATGAGCAGTTCTTC. This translates into CASSLAGTSGRTGNEQFF. Full variable domain (remainder filled in from reference TRBV5-1 and TRBJ2-1): KAGVTQTPRYLIKTRGQQVTLSCSPISGHRSVSWYQQTPGQGLQFLFEYFSETQRNKGNFPGRFSGRQFSNSRSEMNVSTLELGDSALYLCASSLAGTSGRTGNEQFFGPGTRLTVL.

The V gene is TRBV12-3 or TRBV12-4, the J gene TRBJ1-1; D is unclear. Trimming took 5 bases from V and 2 from J, leaving 9 bases between them. The CDR3 runs 13 residues. In nucleotides, the CDR3 is TGTGCCAGCAGTATCCAACATAACACTGAAGCTTTCTTT. It codes for CASSIQHNTEAFF.

This chain links TRBV10-3 with TRBJ1-3; the D is unclear. Deletions cut 0 bases from V and 3 bases from J, with 9 bases between. In germline, CDR1 is ENHRY, CDR2 SYGVKD. This CDR3 contains 15 residues. The CDR3 DNA follows: TGTGCCATCAGTGAGTCAGCGAGTCTTGGAAACACCATATATTTT. Amino acid sequence: CAISESASLGNTIYF.

This chain joins TRBV2 and TRBJ1-5, with a weak D call TRBD1 (6 bases). Looked up from germline, CDR1 is SNHLY and CDR2 is FYNNEI. V was trimmed by 5 bases and J by 2 bases, leaving 13 bases between them. The CDR3 covers 15 residues. The CDR3 DNA reads TGTGCCAGCAGTCCTGAGGGGGGGCGCAATCAGCCCCAGCATTTT. Encoded protein: CASSPEGGRNQPQHF.

The CDR3 here is CASSLVGMEQPQHF. Written as DNA, the CDR3 is TGTGCCAGCAGCTTAGTTGGTATGGAGCAGCCCCAGCATTTT. This chain links TRBV7-9 with TRBJ1-5; the D is unclear. The ends were cut back, 1 base at V and 7 bases at J, with 11 bases in the middle. The CDR3 spans 14 residues. CDR1 SEHNR and CDR2 FQNEAQ come from the germline V gene (reference sequence).